This T cell receptor beta chain is from a study of read filtering for tumor transcriptome and immune sequencing. Findings of the study overall: IR-seq and RNA-seq agreed better without single-read clonotypes. The CD138-negative fraction was mixed bone marrow immune cells, not pure T cells.

The CDR3 is 15 amino acids. The ends were cut back, 6 bases at V and 0 bases at J, with 12 bases in the middle. CDR1 is SGHTA, CDR2 FQGNSA, per germline. In the case of this clonotype: Its target is not known.

From 350 to 500 ng of RNA, a library with molecular barcoded alpha/delta and beta/gamma adaptors was made. TCRdb re-called the reads through MiXCR, storing one row per CDR3 protein. The repertoire holds 43,000 or so distinct CDR3 sequences, about 12% seen once, with more than 12% in the top ten. Sequencing used a population of CD138-negative cells sorted from bone marrow. The clonotype originates from a donor at least 40 years old with multiple myeloma. V is TRBV7-2 and J is TRBJ2-1; D may be TRBD2 (6 bases). The DNA of the CDR3 is TGTGCCAGCAGTCTAGCGAGTTGCTCCTACAATGAGCAGTTCTTC. Its protein product is CASSLASCSYNEQFF.